This entry describes one T cell receptor (beta chain). This clone was detected only once. Its antigen remains unidentified. No qualities accompany the bases; no much larger clone lies one base away. The germline V gene supplies CDR1 SGHTA and CDR2 FQGNSA. V loses 5 bases of germline sequence and J loses 4 bases, and the interval between the two ends is 15 bases. There are 15 amino acids in the CDR3, from cysteine to phenylalanine inclusive. The CDR3 DNA has 45 bases and is translated from base 1. The cohort was made up of around 720 healthy bone marrow donors. At the time of sampling, every cohort member was nominally healthy, though immune exposures that went unrecorded were likely present. The donor tested CMV seropositive and was one of the 289 seropositive cohort members. A peripheral blood sample was provided by each donor, and peripheral blood mononuclear cells were used for TCR beta sequencing. Genomic DNA was extracted from the blood cell samples with the Qiagen DNeasy Blood Extraction Kit.

This specimen comes from a study of cytomegalovirus exposure and HLA in healthy donors (dated by TCRdb to about 2017). For context, the study as a whole: In an earlier analysis of 587 of the donors, about 270 Gb of sequence data and 100 million or so unique TCR beta sequences from 150 million to 200 million T cells were reported. An early release covering over 500 HLA-typed donors comprised roughly 300 gigabases of sequencing data and tens of millions of unique TCR sequences. The genetic ancestry cluster associated with self-reported Caucasian donors included 70% to 85% of the approximately 410 genotyped donors. The study aimed to test whether cataloging public T cell receptors could reveal signatures of past pathogen exposure. The T cell repertoires of 666 subjects were profiled by immunosequencing and related to cytomegalovirus serostatus. In addition to the first cohort of approximately 670 subjects, a separate validation cohort of approximately 130 different subjects was used. The study combined high-throughput TCR immunosequencing, statistical association of individual TCRs with disease status, and machine learning to predict cytomegalovirus infection status. In a later analysis, previously published TCR beta repertoires from 550 to 700 donors were re-analyzed and high-resolution HLA genotyping was added so that TCR occurrence patterns could be studied. Rather than using new phenotypic data, the later analysis identified candidate immune exposures from TCR beta sequences and from how often those sequences occurred across donors. An earlier analysis of several hundred of the donors applied high-throughput TCR beta sequencing to assess whether each TCR beta V gene segment acted as functional or pseudogenic. Donor age, sex, ethnicity and CMV serostatus were collected together with the repertoire data. Genome-wide SNP genotypes for about 55% of the 666 donors were used in a later genetic analysis, which treated that subset as a discovery cohort. All discovery cohort repertoires had been generated on a single sequencing platform. Class I and class II HLA loci were covered by the typing at four-digit resolution. The number of donors typed differed by locus, with 629-630 for A, B, C, DRB1 and DQB1, 522 for DQA1, approximately 580 for DPA1, and approximately 470 for DPB1. Because of strong linkage in the cohort, 4 to 6 DR-DQ haplotypes were treated as single units for association and clustering. Among 300 to 450 genotyped donors of the cohort, an average of 235,054 unique TCR beta nucleotide sequences were sequenced per donor, about a sixth of them non-productive. Paper-wide results and their limitations: The cohort was sequenced for TCR beta chains only, and without alpha or paired-chain data the features that could be detected were limited. Most TCR sequences were observed very rarely across donors, whereas some public TCRs were present in many individuals. Cytomegalovirus status was reported to be diagnosed by the classifier with high specificity and sensitivity in both the original and validation cohorts. Strong co-occurrence of HLA alleles, especially DR and DQ, made assigning TCR associations to individual alleles difficult. A later genetic analysis associated a missense DCLRE1C variant with V-gene and J-gene trimming of TCR beta chains, and an independent cohort replicated the association. In an earlier analysis of 587 of the donors, most TCR beta V segments appeared in productive rearrangements about 87% or about 30% of the time, broadly matching IMGT annotations. In the study, 150 to 200 TCR beta chains were listed as associated with cytomegalovirus. A further reported finding was that TCR beta sequences accurately predicted the HLA-A and HLA-B alleles for most subjects in the first cohort. A later analysis found that TCR association rates varied across HLA loci, with DRB1 alleles showing the most associated TCRs and HLA-C alleles the fewest. In vitro tests confirmed that a few of the cytomegalovirus-associated TCR beta chains recognize cytomegalovirus antigens. Linkage disequilibrium might explain the correlated functional status among segregating V segments, but an unknown experimental factor could not be ruled out. About 15 rarely observed V segments, including chromosome 9 orphons, were excluded from the earlier analysis of almost 600 of the donors because counts were too low. The 87-base-pair reads could not distinguish some IMGT-functional V segments, including TRBV6-2 and TRBV6-3, so those segments were excluded. At a false discovery rate of 0.05, a later analysis linked 16,951 TCR beta sequences to specific HLA alleles. Because HLA typing was missing for some donors at each locus, association tests included only the typed subset. According to the authors, the approach could potentially be generalized to other disease states and immunological phenotypes. According to a later analysis, most CMV-associated TCR beta chains appeared to be HLA-restricted, and the HLA associations seemed to be driven largely by CMV exposure. A group of highly shared sequence variants was considered likely to be a technical artifact of the sequencing pipeline. Roughly uniform sequencing depth across donors was assumed in presence/absence analyses, although this assumption may not hold. In a later analysis, HLA-associated TCR beta chains showed more clonal expansion and lower generation probabilities than non-associated chains that were equally common. CMV serostatus was the only immune exposure information available for the cohort. According to a later analysis, parvovirus B19, influenza, CMV and Epstein-Barr virus appeared linked to several top co-occurrence clusters. In a later genetic analysis, fewer N-insertions in productive TCRs were reported among donors in an Asian-associated ancestry cluster than the roughly 700-donor mean.

Receptor amplification or capture employed the immunoSEQ multiplex PCR assay. The multiplex PCR relied on a mix of 60 forward primers for TCR Vbeta segments and 13 reverse primers for TCR Jbeta segments. The CDR3 region of rearranged TCR beta genes was amplified from genomic DNA by a multiplex PCR assay. The Illumina HiSeq System was used to sequence the amplified TCR beta libraries as 87-base-pair reads. As for the original processing: Across the 700 or so repertoires, a later analysis counted approximately 75 million unique TCR beta chains, around 10 million of which were shared by at least two donors. To remove PCR and sequencing errors, raw reads were error-corrected and collapsed into unique sequences using a nearest-neighbor algorithm that merged closely related sequences. To assign V, D and J gene segments, CDR3 sequences were aligned to IMGT reference sequences. For a sequence to be retained, a match of at least six nucleotides was required to both a V gene segment and a J gene segment. A rearrangement was called productive if the CDR3 had no stop codons and remained in frame with V and J, and every other rearrangement was called non-productive. CDR3 was defined by IMGT convention, running from the second conserved V-encoded cysteine to the conserved J-encoded phenylalanine. Sequences without an unambiguous match to a single V gene segment were excluded from the earlier analysis of 500 to 700 of the donors. In an earlier analysis of 587 of the donors, a V segment was called functional when productive rearrangements were above 56.7%, and segregating when the standard deviation between donors exceeded 5%. A statistical classification framework was developed to diagnose cytomegalovirus status using the catalog of TCR beta chain sequences. In a later analysis, TCR nucleotide sequences were compared against IMGT/GENE-DB human TR gene sequences so that V and J genes could be assigned. Using the TCRdist pipeline, a later analysis assigned CDR3 sequences along with most-parsimonious VDJ recombination scenarios. In a later analysis, each TCR beta chain was defined by its CDR3 amino acid sequence together with its V-gene family, and reads lacking a unique V-gene family were excluded. To address suspected cross-contamination and a sequencing artifact, a later analysis removed some 620 highly shared, low-generation-probability nucleotide sequences. For each public chain, a later analysis derived a clonal expansion index from normalized ranks of inferred template counts within each repertoire. A later analysis computed generation probabilities with a VDJ recombination model fitted to out-of-frame rearrangements, and checked the results against IGoR. In a later analysis, TCR-TCR, TCR-HLA and TCR-CMV co-occurrence was scored with hypergeometric tests, and a repertoire-size bias correction was applied to TCR pairs. A later analysis estimated false discovery rates by permuting HLA or CMV assignments 20 times. A later analysis grouped co-occurring TCRs with DBSCAN, adding TCRdist sequence similarity when clustering within HLA-allele-positive subsets. Repertoires with fewer than 30,000 or more than 120,000 public chains, plus five repertoires with anomalous nucleotide sharing, were excluded from co-occurrence clustering. Not all clones reach the TCRdb copy of this immuneACCESS table, which keeps in-frame sequences only. Checked studies attribute under half of the gap to unresolved V genes and leave the rest unexplained. V and J calls and clone size come straight from that table; D and trimming were deduced from the DNA. Here the sample has 60,000 to 80,000 clones; more than 75% occur a single time. The top ten constitute about 2.9% of the sample.

The sequenced sample consisted of PBMCs. The clonotype originates from a girl under 18 in good health and CMV-seropositive. The V gene is TRBV7-2 and the J gene is TRBJ2-1; the D segment cannot be called with confidence. The sequenced DNA is TGTGCCAGCAGCATAGGGTCAACGCGTTACAATGAGCAGTTCTTC. It translates to CASSIGSTRYNEQFF.